Listed below are T cell receptor beta chains from one sample, sequenced in a study of blood T cell repertoires in COVID-19. Using immunoSEQ multiplex PCR, the repertoire was profiled, and TCRdb retains in-frame clones only, with some absent. This sample yields 200,000 to 300,000 clones, of which about nine tenths are seen a single time; approximately 4.3% belongs to the top ten. The sample was PBMCs or T cells enriched from blood (not recorded which). These receptors came from a young woman with acute COVID-19. CDR3s include the opening cysteine and the closing phenylalanine or tryptophan. Each record gives: V gene, clone size, J gene, CDR3 protein. For some rows the clone size is stated as once, few or many, or as a class when expanded; others skip it.

>TRBV12-3/TRBV12-4|-|TRBJ1-5
CASSPTVHQPQHF
>TRBV7-6|-|TRBJ2-7
CASSPSSGVSYEQYF
>TRBV9|-|TRBJ2-1
CASRDNSGVQFF
>TRBV4-1|-|TRBJ1-1
CASSRRQGMNTEAFF
>TRBV6-5|-|TRBJ1-2
CASSYSRRGHGYTF
>TRBV12-3/TRBV12-4|-|TRBJ1-2
CASSRDSVGGYTF
>TRBV30|-|TRBJ1-5
CAWSIQISNQPQHF
>TRBV7-7|-|TRBJ2-7
CASSLDRLFNGTSGLSSYEQYF
>TRBV19|-|TRBJ1-5
CASSPTGVSNQPQHF
>TRBV30|-|TRBJ1-5
CAWSGSSNQPQHF
>TRBV2|few|TRBJ2-1
CASSADRQPYNEQFF
>TRBV21-1|-|TRBJ2-5
CASSTHLLEETQYF
>TRBV28|-|TRBJ1-4
CASSLFGGGEKLFF
>TRBV3-1/TRBV3-2|few|TRBJ2-7
CASSQRVLGLARYEQYF
>TRBV4-1|-|TRBJ1-4
CASSQEGTASNEKLFF
>TRBV10-3|-|TRBJ1-1
CAISGRGPYTEAFF
>TRBV6-5|-|TRBJ1-1
CASSPLADTEAFF
>TRBV5-1|-|TRBJ1-2
CASSSRTGRYGYTF
>TRBV28|-|TRBJ2-6
CASSLTGEFGANVLTF
>TRBV6-5|-|TRBJ1-5
CASSYGAVNQPQHF
>TRBV6-6|once|TRBJ1-2
CASSPRTGARLRYGYTF
>TRBV7-8|-|TRBJ1-1
CASSPRTGTNTEAFF
>TRBV19|-|TRBJ1-2
CASSAKGAPYGYTF
>TRBV10-1|-|TRBJ2-7
CASSFSGSYEQYF
>TRBV6-2/TRBV6-3|-|TRBJ1-2
CASSYGAPGQISNYGYTF
>TRBV5-1|-|TRBJ2-1
CASSPGQVIYNEQFF
>TRBV30|-|TRBJ1-1
CAWSRGGKTEAFF